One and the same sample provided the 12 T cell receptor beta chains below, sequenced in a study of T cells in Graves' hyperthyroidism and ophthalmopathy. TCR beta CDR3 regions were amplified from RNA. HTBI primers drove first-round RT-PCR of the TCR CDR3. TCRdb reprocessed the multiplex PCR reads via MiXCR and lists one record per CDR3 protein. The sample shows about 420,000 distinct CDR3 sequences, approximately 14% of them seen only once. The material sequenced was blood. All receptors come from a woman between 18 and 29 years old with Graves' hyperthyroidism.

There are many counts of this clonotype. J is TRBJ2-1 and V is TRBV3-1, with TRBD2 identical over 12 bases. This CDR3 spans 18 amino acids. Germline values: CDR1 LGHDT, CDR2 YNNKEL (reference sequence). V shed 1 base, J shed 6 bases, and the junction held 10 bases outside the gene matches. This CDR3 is CASSQGSLAGGRGNEQFF. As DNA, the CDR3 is TGTGCCAGCAGCCAAGGATCTCTAGCGGGAGGGCGGGGCAATGAGCAGTTCTTC.

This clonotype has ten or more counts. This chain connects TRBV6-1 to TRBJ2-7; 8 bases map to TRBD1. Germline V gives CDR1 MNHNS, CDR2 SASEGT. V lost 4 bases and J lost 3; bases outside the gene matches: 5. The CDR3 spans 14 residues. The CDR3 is CASSVGGTGYEQYF. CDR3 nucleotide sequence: TGTGCCAGCAGTGTTGGCGGGACAGGCTACGAGCAGTACTTC.

This chain's CDR3 is CASSPLTGGNEKLFF. The CDR3 region has the DNA TGTGCCAGCAGTCCCTTGACAGGGGGTAATGAAAAACTGTTTTTT. The rearrangement links TRBV6-2 or TRBV6-3 to TRBJ1-4, with TRBD1 matching over 9 bases. Germline-derived CDR1 and CDR2 are MNHEY and SVGEGT. V lost 5 bases to trimming and J lost 4 bases; unmatched junction nucleotides: 5. This CDR3 contains 15 residues.

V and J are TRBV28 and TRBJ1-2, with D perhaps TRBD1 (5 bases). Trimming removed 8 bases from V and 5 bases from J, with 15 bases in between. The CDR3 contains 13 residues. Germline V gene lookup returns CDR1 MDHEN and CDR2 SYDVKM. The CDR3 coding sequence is TGTGCCAGCGGCTCTCGGTGGGGGTATGGCTACACCTTC. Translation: CASGSRWGYGYTF.

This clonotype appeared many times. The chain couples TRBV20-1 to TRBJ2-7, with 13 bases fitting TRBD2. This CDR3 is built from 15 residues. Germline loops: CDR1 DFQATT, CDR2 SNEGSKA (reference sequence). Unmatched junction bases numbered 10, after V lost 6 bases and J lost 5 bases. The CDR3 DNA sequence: TGCAGTGCCCAGGGAGGACTAGCGGGAGTCCACGAGCAGTACTTC. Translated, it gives CSAQGGLAGVHEQYF.

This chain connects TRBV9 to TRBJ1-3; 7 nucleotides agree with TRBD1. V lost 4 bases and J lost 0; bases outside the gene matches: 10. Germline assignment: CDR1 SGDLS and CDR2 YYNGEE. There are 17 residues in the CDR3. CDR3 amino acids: CASSPITGARSGNTIYF. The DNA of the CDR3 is TGTGCCAGCAGCCCCATAACAGGGGCCCGCTCTGGAAACACCATATATTTT.

The CDR3 nucleotides are TGTGCCAGTACCGGGCGAGACAATGAGCAGTTCTTC. Its protein is CASTGRDNEQFF. The chain has TRBV12-3 or TRBV12-4 and TRBJ2-1; no reliable D call. There are 12 residues in the CDR3. Trimming stripped 9 bases from V and 5 bases from J, with 11 bases between.

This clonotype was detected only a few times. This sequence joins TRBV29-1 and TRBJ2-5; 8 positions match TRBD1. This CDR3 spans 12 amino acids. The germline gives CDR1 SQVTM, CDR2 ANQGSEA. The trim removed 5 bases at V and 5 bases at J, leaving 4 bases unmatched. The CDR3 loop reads CSVQGAGETQYF. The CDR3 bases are TGCAGCGTTCAGGGGGCCGGGGAGACCCAGTACTTC.

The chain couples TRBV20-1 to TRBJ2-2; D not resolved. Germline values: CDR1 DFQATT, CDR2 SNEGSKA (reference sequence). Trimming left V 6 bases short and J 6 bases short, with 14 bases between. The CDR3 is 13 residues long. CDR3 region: CSAGVGFSGELFF. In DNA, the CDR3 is TGCAGTGCCGGAGTTGGGTTCTCCGGGGAGCTGTTTTTT.

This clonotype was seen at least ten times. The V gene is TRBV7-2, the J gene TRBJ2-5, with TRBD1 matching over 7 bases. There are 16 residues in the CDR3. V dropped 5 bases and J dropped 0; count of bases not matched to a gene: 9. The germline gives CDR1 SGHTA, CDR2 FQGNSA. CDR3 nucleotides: TGTGCCAGCAGCCCTCACACAGGGGCCCACCAAGAGACCCAGTACTTC. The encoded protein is CASSPHTGAHQETQYF.

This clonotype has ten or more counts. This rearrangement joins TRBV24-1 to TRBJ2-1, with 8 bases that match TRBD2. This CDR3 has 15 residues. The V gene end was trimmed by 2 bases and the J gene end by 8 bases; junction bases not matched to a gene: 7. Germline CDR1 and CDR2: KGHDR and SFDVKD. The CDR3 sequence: CATSDSPRREDEQFF. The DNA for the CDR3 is TGTGCCACCAGTGATTCGCCAAGGCGGGAGGATGAGCAGTTCTTC.

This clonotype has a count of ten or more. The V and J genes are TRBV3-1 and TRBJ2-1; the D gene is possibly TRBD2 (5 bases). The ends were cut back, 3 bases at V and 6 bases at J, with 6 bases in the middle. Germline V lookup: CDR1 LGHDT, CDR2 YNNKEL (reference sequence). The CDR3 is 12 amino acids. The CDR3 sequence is CASSHGINEQFF. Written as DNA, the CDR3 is TGTGCCAGCAGCCACGGGATCAATGAGCAGTTCTTC.